The 9 T cell receptor beta chains presented below share a single source sample, sequenced in a study of blood T cell repertoires in COVID-19. Clones were sequenced by immunoSEQ multiplex PCR, and TCRdb holds only the in-frame ones, with some missing. The top ten hold approximately 25% of the sample, which has about 210,000 clones, 70% to 90% seen once. The sample was PBMCs or T cells enriched from blood (not recorded which). The receptors here all came from a woman between 40 and 50 years old in a cohort exposed to, infected with or recovered from COVID-19 (not recorded which).

In its sample, this clone was seen once. In nucleotides, the CDR3 is TGTGCCAGCAGTTACGACAGGCAGACCCAGTACTTC. Its translation: CASSYDRQTQYF. The J gene is TRBJ2-5, the V gene TRBV6-6; D is possibly TRBD1 (6 bases). V gave up 2 bases and J gave up 6 bases, with 7 bases separating them. The CDR3 is 12 residues long. From germline, CDR1 is MNHNY and CDR2 SVGAGI (reference sequence).

The gene calls are TRBV18 and TRBJ1-3; D remains ambiguous. The V end was cut by 2 bases, the J end by 1 base, with 12 bases between. The CDR3 contains 16 residues. CDR1 KGHSH and CDR2 LQKENI come from the germline V gene. CDR3 in DNA: TGTGCCAGCTCACCAATAGCGGATGATTCTGGAAACACCATATATTTT. Translated: CASSPIADDSGNTIYF. Full variable domain (rest looked up from reference TRBV18 and TRBJ1-3): NAGVMQNPRHLVRRRGQEARLRCSPMKGHSHVYWYRQLPEEGLKFMVYLQKENIIDESGMPKERFSAEFPKEGPSILRIQQVVRGDSAAYFCASSPIADDSGNTIYFGEGSWLTVV.

The table lists this clone with a count of one. The rearrangement links TRBV7-9 to TRBJ1-2, with 8 nucleotides matching TRBD1. The V and J ends lost 7 bases and 8 bases, in that order; junction bases with no gene match: 15. The CDR3 loop spans 15 amino acids. The germline V gene encodes CDR1 SEHNR and CDR2 FQNEAQ (reference sequence). The CDR3 region is CASTSPGTGVTGYTF. The CDR3 DNA reads TGTGCCAGCACCTCTCCCGGGACAGGTGTAACGGGCTACACCTTC.

The chain combines TRBV5-6 with TRBJ1-1; the D gene is possibly TRBD1 (5 bases). Trimming left V 5 bases short and J 5 bases short, with 13 bases between. The CDR3 extends over 13 amino acids. The germline V gene has CDR1 SGHDT and CDR2 YYEEEE. The CDR3 is CASRLSGGTEAFF. The CDR3 bases are TGTGCCAGCAGATTGAGCGGGGGAACTGAAGCTTTCTTT.

The rearrangement links TRBV6-5 to TRBJ2-7, with 8 bases fitting TRBD2. J lost 2 bases, V lost 7 bases, and 7 bases had no gene match. This CDR3 comprises 14 residues. Per the germline V gene, CDR1 is MNHEY and CDR2 is SVGAGI. The CDR3 reads CASKLAVNPYEQYF. DNA for the CDR3: TGTGCCAGCAAACTAGCGGTCAACCCCTACGAGCAGTACTTC.

This rearrangement joins TRBV7-8 to TRBJ1-1, with unresolved D. V was pared by 8 bases and J by 2 bases, with 12 bases between. CDR1 and CDR2 (germline): SGHVS, FQNEAQ. This CDR3 has 13 amino acids. Written as DNA, the CDR3 is TGTGCCAGCCTACCCGGGGTCAACACTGAAGCTTTCTTT. This translates into CASLPGVNTEAFF.

The chain recombines TRBV11-3 with TRBJ2-1; perhaps TRBD2 as D (6 bases). Deletions cut 5 bases from V and 8 bases from J, with 19 bases between. The CDR3 totals 15 residues. Germline CDR1 reads SGHNT; CDR2 reads YENEEA. CDR3 in DNA: TGTGCCAGCAGCCCAGGTGGCGGGGCCTCCGATGAGCAGTTCTTC. Translation gives CASSPGGGASDEQFF.

The chain recombines TRBV5-1 with TRBJ1-5; a weak D match, TRBD1 (6 bases). The CDR3 is 15 amino acids. Germline V lookup: CDR1 SGHRS, CDR2 YFSETQ. The V and J ends lost 1 base and 3 bases respectively, with 11 bases between them. The CDR3 protein is CASSLYGQHNQPQHF. The CDR3 coding sequence is TGCGCCAGCAGCTTGTATGGACAGCACAATCAGCCCCAGCATTTT.

The chain employs TRBV4-1 and TRBJ1-1; TRBD1 matches 7 bases. Unmatched junction bases numbered 10, after V lost 3 bases and J lost 0 bases. This CDR3 contains 17 residues. Germline V gene lookup returns CDR1 MGHRA and CDR2 YSYEKL. The CDR3 region has the DNA TGCGCCAGCAGCCATCAGGGGGGTAGCAGTTTGAACACTGAAGCTTTCTTT. Encoded protein: CASSHQGGSSLNTEAFF.